What follows is one TCR beta chain and its context. This sample was taken from a study of blood T cell repertoires in COVID-19. Study details: Nucleic acid was either cDNA or gDNA, and it came from T cells, B-cell-depleted T cells, or PBMCs.

TCRdb keeps only in-frame clones here, not all; method: immunoSEQ multiplex PCR. This sample has 60,000 to 70,000 clones, with approximately 80% found just once. In germline, CDR1 is LGHNA, CDR2 YSLEER. Unmatched junction bases numbered 5, after V lost 5 bases and J lost 5 bases. The CDR3 is made up of 14 amino acids. This sequence originates from a man aged 55 to 70 with acute or convalescent COVID-19. V is TRBV4-3 and J is TRBJ2-3, with 9 bases that match TRBD1. The sequencing sample was made of peripheral blood. The CDR3 region is CASSWTGDKDTQYF. For the CDR3, the DNA is TGCGCCAGCAGCTGGACAGGGGATAAAGATACGCAGTATTTT.